This T cell receptor beta chain came from a study of T-cell memory formation after mild COVID-19. TCRdb reprocessed the 5' RACE reads with MiXCR, giving one entry per CDR3 protein. The sample includes 110,000 to 150,000 distinct CDR3 sequences, almost 25% seen only once; the top ten take approximately 25%. In this sample, this clonotype turned up a few times. Its specificity is not known. Trimming took 7 bases from V and 9 from J, leaving 14 bases between them. CDR1 and CDR2 from the germline V gene are SGHDT and YYEEEE. CDR3 size: 12 residues. General study findings and limits: Some clones that responded were present in memory (sampled pre-infection), which suggests cross-reactive memory joined.

What was sequenced was PBMCs or a T cell subset sorted from them (not recorded which). The V gene is TRBV5-6, the J gene TRBJ2-4; maybe TRBD1 (5 bases). This sequence was found in an adult woman who had mild COVID-19 (a few samples of this study predate the infection). Cell type and time point are not known. CDR3 bases: TGTGCCAGCGAAGGACCTAGGGGCATTCAGTACTTC. It yields the protein CASEGPRGIQYF.